This TCR beta chain stems from a study of technical replicates of blood from a handful of donors. Clones were read by immunoSEQ multiplex PCR, and TCRdb kept only the in-frame ones, dropping some. This table holds under 90,000 clones, around 94% found once. Trimming took off 0 bases at V and 4 bases at J, with 5 bases between the two ends. Germline CDR1 SGHRS, CDR2 YFSETQ. This CDR3 contains 13 residues. The chain employs TRBV5-1 and TRBJ1-3; D gene unclear. The sample comprised T cells isolated from PBMCs. This clonotype was sampled from a human donor in good health. The CDR3 DNA is TGCGCCAGCAGCTTGGCCGTAGGAAACACCATATATTTT. Its protein product is CASSLAVGNTIYF.